The TCR beta chain described here comes from a study of cytomegalovirus exposure and HLA in healthy donors. Germline values: CDR1 MDHEN, CDR2 SYDVKM. Germline trimming cut 6 bases from V and 6 bases from J; bases unmatched to any gene: 11. The CDR3 is 17 residues long. PCR was performed using 60 Vbeta and 13 Jbeta primers. Assay: immunoSEQ multiplex PCR; the TCRdb copy retains only in-frame clones and omits some. The sample lists around 300,000 clones; roughly two thirds were seen once. The sequencing sample was made of PBMCs. V usage is TRBV28 and J usage is TRBJ2-2; 12 positions agree with TRBD2. This TCR derives from a female donor in good health and CMV-seronegative. The CDR3 DNA reads TGTGCCAGCAGCTCTAGCGGGAGGGAAGGGATCGCCGGGGAGCTGTTTTTT. Translating it yields CASSSSGREGIAGELFF.